A selection of T cell receptor beta chains follows, all from one sample in a study of cytomegalovirus exposure and HLA in healthy donors. Libraries were prepared by immunoSEQ multiplex PCR; TCRdb keeps only in-frame clonotypes and omits some of them. The sample carries 270,000 or so clones, roughly 88% recorded once. The sample taken for sequencing was PBMCs. The receptors derive from a man aged 35 to 55 in good health and CMV-seropositive. Both conserved end residues are part of each CDR3. Fields, in order: clone size, V gene, D gene, J gene, CDR3 length, CDR3 protein, CDR3 DNA. The D gene is left open where the match is weak. Size is omitted from some rows. Given values are once, few, many or a class for expanded clones.

>.|TRBV29-1|TRBD1|TRBJ1-2|13
CSASGTGLYGYTF
TGCAGCGCTTCCGGGACAGGGTTGTATGGCTACACCTTC
>.|TRBV2|TRBD1|TRBJ2-2|14
CASTRDRGYGELFF
TGTGCCAGCACCCGGGACAGGGGTTACGGGGAGCTGTTTTTT
>.|TRBV9|TRBD1|TRBJ2-7|15
CASSVDGTGRGEQYF
TGTGCCAGCAGCGTAGATGGGACAGGACGGGGGGAGCAGTACTTC
>.|TRBV29-1|TRBD2|TRBJ2-1|15
CSVPGPGLAANEQFF
TGCAGCGTTCCAGGCCCCGGACTAGCGGCCAATGAGCAGTTCTTC
>.|TRBV5-1|TRBD1|TRBJ2-7|16
CASSLAAGTGFYEQYF
TGCGCCAGCAGCTTGGCGGCCGGGACAGGGTTTTACGAGCAGTACTTC
>.|TRBV7-3|.|TRBJ2-1|14
CASSSEERYNEQFF
TGTGCCAGCAGCTCCGAAGAGAGGTACAATGAGCAGTTCTTC
>.|TRBV7-8|TRBD2|TRBJ2-3|15
CAIGLAGVRTDTQYF
TGTGCCATCGGACTAGCGGGAGTCCGCACAGATACGCAGTATTTT
>.|TRBV28|.|TRBJ2-5|14
CASSYGLEQETQYF
TGTGCCAGCAGTTACGGACTCGAACAAGAGACCCAGTACTTC
>.|TRBV7-9|TRBD1|TRBJ1-2|16
CASSLVPDRALNGYTF
TGTGCCAGCAGCTTAGTCCCCGACAGGGCGCTCAATGGCTACACCTTC
>.|TRBV6-1|.|TRBJ2-2|15
CASPRWGDESGELFF
TGTGCCAGCCCGAGGTGGGGGGATGAGTCCGGGGAGCTGTTTTTT
>once|TRBV4-1|TRBD2|TRBJ2-1|17
CASSQSGTSGLYNEQFF
TGCGCCAGCAGCCAATCGGGGACTAGCGGCCTCTACAATGAGCAGTTCTTC
>.|TRBV10-1|.|TRBJ2-5|14
CASSEGGPQETQYF
TGCGCCAGCAGTGAGGGCGGGCCACAAGAGACCCAGTACTTC
>few|TRBV10-1|.|TRBJ2-6|17
CASSLRHPSSGANVLTF
TGCGCCAGCAGCTTGAGACATCCCAGCTCTGGGGCCAACGTCCTGACTTTC
>.|TRBV28|TRBD1|TRBJ2-1|15
CASSLLTGGWNEQFF
TGTGCCAGCAGTTTATTGACAGGGGGCTGGAATGAGCAGTTCTTC
>.|TRBV5-6|TRBD1|TRBJ1-3|15
CASSLRDRVGNTIYF
TGTGCCAGCAGCCTCCGGGACAGGGTTGGAAACACCATATATTTT
>few|TRBV13|TRBD1|TRBJ1-1|13
CASSTRGTAEAFF
TGTGCCAGCAGTACCCGTGGGACAGCAGAAGCTTTCTTT
>.|TRBV7-3|TRBD1|TRBJ2-2|17
CASSPRGQGAYTGELFF
TGTGCCAGCAGCCCCAGGGGACAGGGGGCTTACACCGGGGAGCTGTTTTTT
>few|TRBV6-4|TRBD1|TRBJ1-1|14
CASSATGTGLEAFF
TGTGCCAGCAGTGCCACCGGGACAGGGCTTGAAGCTTTCTTT
>.|TRBV7-9|TRBD1|TRBJ1-3|15
CASSFDRAPGNTIYF
TGTGCCAGCAGCTTCGACAGGGCGCCTGGAAACACCATATATTTT
>.|TRBV25-1|.|TRBJ2-7|13
CASSVAPPYEQYF
TGTGCCAGCAGTGTGGCTCCGCCCTACGAGCAGTACTTC
>.|TRBV25-1|TRBD1|TRBJ2-4|16
CASRATGQGGKNIQYF
TGTGCCAGCAGAGCGACGGGACAGGGGGGAAAAAACATTCAGTACTTC
>.|TRBV5-1|TRBD1|TRBJ2-2|15
CASSSRTGGTGELFF
TGCGCCAGCAGCTCTCGGACAGGGGGCACCGGGGAGCTGTTTTTT
>.|TRBV9|TRBD2|TRBJ2-1|15
CASSVFAGDYNEQFF
TGTGCCAGCAGCGTCTTTGCGGGAGACTACAATGAGCAGTTCTTC
>.|TRBV5-6|TRBD1|TRBJ1-6|15
CASSPVTGDNSPLHF
TGTGCCAGCAGCCCCGTGACAGGGGATAATTCACCCCTCCACTTT
>.|TRBV6-5|.|TRBJ1-5|15
CASSPGVQGNQPQHF
TGTGCCAGCAGTCCAGGGGTACAGGGCAATCAGCCCCAGCATTTT
>.|TRBV28|TRBD1|TRBJ1-2|13
CASSFGQGLGYTF
TGTGCCAGCAGTTTCGGACAGGGGTTGGGCTACACCTTC
>.|TRBV28|TRBD1|TRBJ2-7|15
CASSRPGQASYEQYF
TGTGCCAGCAGTCGCCCGGGACAGGCCTCCTACGAGCAGTACTTC
>.|TRBV5-4|TRBD2|TRBJ2-3|15
CASSWGRARTDTQYF
TGTGCCAGCAGCTGGGGGAGGGCCCGCACAGATACGCAGTATTTT